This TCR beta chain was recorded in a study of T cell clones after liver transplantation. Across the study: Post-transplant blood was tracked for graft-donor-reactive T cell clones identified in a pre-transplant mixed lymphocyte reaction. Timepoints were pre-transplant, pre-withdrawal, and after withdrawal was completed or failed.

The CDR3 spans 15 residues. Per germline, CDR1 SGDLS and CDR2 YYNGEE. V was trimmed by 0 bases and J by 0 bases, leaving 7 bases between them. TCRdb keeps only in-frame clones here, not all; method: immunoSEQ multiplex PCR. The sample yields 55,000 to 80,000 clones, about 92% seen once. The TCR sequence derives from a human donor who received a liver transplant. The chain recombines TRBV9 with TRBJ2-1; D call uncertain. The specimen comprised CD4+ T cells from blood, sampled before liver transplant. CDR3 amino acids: CASSVGTDSYNEQFF. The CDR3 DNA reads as TGTGCCAGCAGCGTAGGGACCGACTCCTACAATGAGCAGTTCTTC.